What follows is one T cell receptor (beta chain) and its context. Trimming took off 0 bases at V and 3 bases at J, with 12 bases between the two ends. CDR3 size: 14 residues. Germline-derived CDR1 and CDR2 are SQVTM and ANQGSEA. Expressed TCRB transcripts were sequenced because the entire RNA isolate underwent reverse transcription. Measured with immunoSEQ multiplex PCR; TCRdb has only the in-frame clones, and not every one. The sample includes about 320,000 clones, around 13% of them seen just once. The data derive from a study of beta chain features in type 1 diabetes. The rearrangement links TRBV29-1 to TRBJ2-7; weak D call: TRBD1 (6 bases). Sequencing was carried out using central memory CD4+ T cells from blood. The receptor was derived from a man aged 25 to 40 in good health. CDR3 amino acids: CSVEESGGGYEQYF. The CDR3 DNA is TGCAGCGTTGAAGAGTCTGGGGGCGGCTACGAGCAGTACTTC.